One sample yielded the 29 T cell receptor beta chains listed below, sequenced in a study of T-cell reconstitution after alpha-beta-depleted transplantation in children. During its preparation, the TCRbeta library received unique molecular identifiers. TCRdb ran MiXCR on the PCR reads and lists one entry per CDR3 protein. The data show roughly 500,000 distinct CDR3 sequences, approximately 16% seen once. Sequenced material: PBMCs from the stem cell graft donor, taken from the stem cell graft. The source is a human donor who donated a stem cell graft to a child with acute lymphoblastic leukemia.

The chain joins TRBV5-1 to TRBJ1-2; a possible D gene is TRBD1 (5 bases). The V gene lost 5 bases and the J gene lost 4 bases, with 36 bases spanning the gap. The CDR3 consists of 21 residues. Germline V gene sequence: CDR1 SGHRS, CDR2 YFSETQ. This CDR3 reads CASRNEVWGEGTTASFYGYTF. The DNA for the CDR3 is TGCGCCAGCAGGAATGAGGTGTGGGGCGAAGGTACGACAGCCTCCTTCTATGGCTACACCTTC.

The rearrangement joins TRBV12-3 or TRBV12-4 to TRBJ2-3; D is unclear. The CDR3 length is 15 residues. Trimming pared 3 bases from V and 4 bases from J, leaving 14 bases between. The CDR3 bases are TGTGCCAGCAGTTTCCCTCTAGGGTCCGCAGATACGCAGTATTTT. This sequence encodes CASSFPLGSADTQYF.

The chain has TRBV5-6 and TRBJ2-5; 10 positions match TRBD1. The CDR3 has 14 amino acids. Per the germline V gene, CDR1 is SGHDT and CDR2 is YYEEEE. J gave up 5 bases and V 4 bases, and 5 bases lay outside the gene matches. In DNA form, the CDR3 reads TGTGCCAGCAGCATGACAGGGGGCGCTGAGACCCAGTACTTC. It is translated as CASSMTGGAETQYF.

The chain uses TRBV4-1 and TRBJ2-7, with 10 bases identical to TRBD2. Losses at the gene ends were 3 bases for V and 4 bases for J; bases not matched to a gene: 6. This CDR3 is 15 amino acids long. Germline V gene data show CDR1 as MGHRA and CDR2 as YSYEKL. CDR3 residues: CASSHEREGRYEQYF. DNA for the CDR3: TGCGCCAGCAGCCACGAGCGGGAGGGCCGGTACGAGCAGTACTTC.

V and J are TRBV7-9 and TRBJ2-5; 7 bases fit TRBD2. The length of the CDR3 is 14 residues. The V segment lost 3 bases and the J segment 5 bases; nucleotides outside the gene matches: 6. Germline assignment: CDR1 SEHNR and CDR2 FQNEAQ (reference sequence). CDR3 loop: CASSFLYGGETQYF. The CDR3 bases are TGTGCCAGCAGCTTCCTTTACGGGGGGGAGACCCAGTACTTC.

This clonotype occurred a few times. The V call is TRBV5-1, the J call TRBJ2-7, with no clear D. This CDR3 has 15 residues. CDR1 SGHRS and CDR2 YFSETQ come from the germline V gene. Trimming shortened V by 4 bases and J by 0 bases, and 14 bases separated the two germline ends. Here the CDR3 DNA reads TGCGCCAGCAGCCTACCTCCTCCTAGCTCCTACGAGCAGTACTTC. It specifies CASSLPPPSSYEQYF.

This clonotype was seen a handful of times. This chain connects TRBV9 to TRBJ2-1; TRBD1 aligns across 7 bases. Germline V gene lookup returns CDR1 SGDLS and CDR2 YYNGEE. Trimming took 3 bases from V and 3 from J; bases not matched to a gene: 21. This CDR3 is built from 20 residues. CDR3 in amino acids: CASSAPGAGGNLRNYNEQFF. CDR3 nucleotides: TGTGCCAGCAGCGCCCCTGGCGCAGGGGGAAATTTGAGGAACTACAATGAGCAGTTCTTC. Filled out from reference TRBV9 and TRBJ2-1, the complete variable domain reads DSGVTQTPKHLITATGQRVTLRCSPRSGDLSVYWYQQSLDQGLQFLIQYYNGEERAKGNILERFSAQQFPDLHSELNLSSLELGDSALYFCASSAPGAGGNLRNYNEQFFGPGTRLTVL.

This rearrangement joins TRBV5-1 to TRBJ2-7; 10 nucleotides match TRBD2. The length of the CDR3 is 18 residues. CDR1 SGHRS and CDR2 YFSETQ come from the germline V gene. V was clipped by 0 bases and J by 2 bases; unmatched bases: 11. The CDR3 is CASSLESSGSQYTYEQYF. The CDR3 DNA reads as TGCGCCAGCAGCTTGGAATCTAGCGGGAGCCAATATACCTACGAGCAGTACTTC.

This clonotype was counted a few times. The V call is TRBV5-5, the J call TRBJ1-6; D is perhaps TRBD1 (6 bases). This CDR3 has 12 residues. With 4 bases removed from V and 17 bases from J, the gap between germline ends came to 16 bases. Germline values: CDR1 SGHKS, CDR2 YYEKEE (reference sequence). The CDR3 loop reads CASSVGRTAFHF. CDR3 DNA: TGTGCCAGCAGCGTGGGCCGGACAGCTTTCCACTTT. Full variable domain (outside the CDR3, taken from reference TRBV5-5 and TRBJ1-6): DAGVTQSPTHLIKTRGQQVTLRCSPISGHKSVSWYQQVLGQGPQFIFQYYEKEERGRGNFPDRFSARQFPNYSSELNVNALLLGDSALYLCASSVGRTAFHFGNGTRLTVT.

This clonotype was seen many times. This chain connects TRBV6-2 or TRBV6-3 to TRBJ1-3, with 8 bases matching TRBD1. Germline values: CDR1 MNHEY, CDR2 SVGEGT. The CDR3 extends over 14 amino acids. The V gene end was trimmed by 6 bases and the J gene end by 0 bases; junction bases not matched to a gene: 1. CDR3 in DNA: TGTGCCAGCAGGGGGACAGGCTCTGGAAACACCATATATTTT. Encoded protein: CASRGTGSGNTIYF.

The chain is built from TRBV6-1 and TRBJ2-3; the D gene could be TRBD1 or TRBD2 (5 bases each). Trimming removed 6 bases at V and 8 bases at J, with 18 bases between. The CDR3 is 14 residues long. Germline V gene lookup returns CDR1 MNHNS and CDR2 SASEGT. The CDR3: CASRDEGWEITQYF. DNA for the CDR3: TGTGCCAGCAGGGACGAGGGGTGGGAGATTACGCAGTATTTT.

The CDR3 DNA sequence: TGCAGCGTTGAATTTGGGGGGAGGCAAGCTTTCTTT. This gives the protein CSVEFGGRQAFF. This chain uses TRBV29-1 with TRBJ1-1, with D possibly TRBD1 on 5 matching bases. This CDR3 has 12 residues. Trimming took off 2 bases at V and 9 bases at J, with 13 bases between the two ends. The germline gives CDR1 SQVTM, CDR2 ANQGSEA.

The chain is built from TRBV7-9 and TRBJ1-1; D is unresolved. Trimming left V 6 bases short and J 1 base short, with 9 bases between. This CDR3 has 13 residues. Looked up from germline, CDR1 is SEHNR and CDR2 is FQNEAQ (reference sequence). The CDR3 sequence is CASRPPSNTEAFF. CDR3 nucleotide sequence: TGTGCCAGCAGACCACCATCGAACACTGAAGCTTTCTTT.

This clonotype was counted only a few times. The J gene is TRBJ2-1, the V gene TRBV20-1, with 11 bases identical to TRBD2. The germline V gene has CDR1 DFQATT and CDR2 SNEGSKA (reference sequence). The CDR3 is 12 residues long. The CDR3 protein is CTLAGGYNEQFF. The CDR3 coding sequence is TGCACCCTAGCGGGAGGCTACAATGAGCAGTTCTTC.

The chain carries TRBV18 and TRBJ1-5; 10 bases align to TRBD1. The CDR3 has 16 residues. J gave up 6 bases and V 3 bases, and 8 bases lay outside the gene matches. In germline, CDR1 is KGHSH, CDR2 LQKENI. CDR3 DNA: TGTGCCAGCTCACCGATAGGGACAGGGGAGCGTCAGCCCCAGCATTTT. Residues: CASSPIGTGERQPQHF.

This clonotype was counted at least ten times. The chain employs TRBV9 and TRBJ2-3; 9 bases line up with TRBD2. This CDR3 region has 14 residues. The germline V gene encodes CDR1 SGDLS and CDR2 YYNGEE. V trimming: 4 bases; J trimming: 5 bases; junction bases outside the gene matches: 5. CDR3 bases: TGTGCCAGCAGCAGTAGCGGGAGATTAGATACGCAGTATTTT. Its translation is CASSSSGRLDTQYF.

The V call is TRBV4-1, the J call TRBJ2-1, with 10 bases identical to TRBD2. Germline CDR1 reads MGHRA; CDR2 reads YSYEKL. The CDR3 runs 14 residues. The V gene end was trimmed by 8 bases and the J gene end by 10 bases; junction bases not matched to a gene: 11. This CDR3 reads CASRGTSAKTEQFF. In nucleotides, the CDR3 is TGCGCCAGCCGGGGGACTAGCGCGAAAACCGAGCAGTTCTTC.

The genes are TRBV5-4 and TRBJ2-1, with unresolved D. The V end lost 4 bases, the J end lost 0 bases, and 14 bases lay between the germline ends. Germline values: CDR1 SGHNT, CDR2 YYREEE (reference sequence). This CDR3 comprises 16 residues. CDR3 loop: CASSVGVTGSYNEQFF. In nucleotides, the CDR3 is TGTGCCAGCAGCGTTGGGGTCACCGGCTCCTACAATGAGCAGTTCTTC.

The rearrangement joins TRBV7-8 to TRBJ2-1; D is unresolved. The CDR3 is 15 residues long. Between the trimmed V and J ends, which lost 0 bases and 5 bases, there was a span of 11 bases. Germline-derived CDR1 and CDR2 are SGHVS and FQNEAQ. Here the CDR3 reads CASSLAGLGDNEQFF. As DNA, the CDR3 is TGTGCCAGCAGCTTAGCGGGGTTGGGTGACAATGAGCAGTTCTTC.

In its sample, this clonotype was seen a few times. The chain combines TRBV4-1 with TRBJ2-7; 9 positions agree with TRBD1. Trimming took 0 bases from V and 1 from J; bases not matched to a gene: 1. Germline assignment: CDR1 MGHRA and CDR2 YSYEKL. The CDR3 runs 15 residues. CDR3 in amino acids: CASSQEDRGSYEQYF. The CDR3 DNA reads TGCGCCAGCAGCCAAGAGGACAGGGGATCCTACGAGCAGTACTTC.

This clonotype was observed a few times. The chain combines TRBV20-1 with TRBJ1-6, with D unresolved. CDR3 size: 13 residues. V was trimmed by 3 bases and J by 7 bases, leaving 10 bases between them. Germline V gene data show CDR1 as DFQATT and CDR2 as SNEGSKA (reference sequence). CDR3: CSASPTPNSPLHF. The CDR3 DNA reads TGCAGTGCTAGCCCCACGCCGAATTCACCCCTCCACTTT.

The J gene is TRBJ2-1, the V gene TRBV5-1; 11 nucleotides line up with TRBD2. The V segment lost 1 base and the J segment 7 bases; nucleotides outside the gene matches: 7. Germline V gene data show CDR1 as SGHRS and CDR2 as YFSETQ. The CDR3 extends over 16 amino acids. The CDR3 DNA is TGCGCCAGCAGCTTGATCCTAGCGGGAGGAACTAATGAGCAGTTCTTC. Amino acids: CASSLILAGGTNEQFF.

This clonotype was recorded a few times. The chain couples TRBV4-1 to TRBJ2-7; 7 positions agree with TRBD2. The CDR3 runs to 15 residues. The J segment lost 6 bases and the V segment lost 0 bases, leaving 8 bases of the junction unmatched. Per the germline V gene, CDR1 is MGHRA and CDR2 is YSYEKL. CDR3 residues: CASSQDMAGAFEQYF. CDR3 in DNA: TGCGCCAGCAGCCAAGATATGGCGGGAGCTTTCGAGCAGTACTTC.

The chain carries TRBV3-1 and TRBJ1-3; D is possibly TRBD1 (6 bases). Trimming removed 1 base from V and 2 bases from J, with 15 bases in between. In germline, CDR1 is LGHDT, CDR2 YNNKEL (reference sequence). CDR3 length: 17 amino acids. CDR3 sequence: CASSQVTGATPGNTIYF. CDR3 DNA: TGTGCCAGCAGCCAAGTCACGGGGGCCACCCCTGGAAACACCATATATTTT.

This clonotype occurred a few times. The V call is TRBV3-1, the J call TRBJ2-7; TRBD2 agrees at 7 bases. Germline CDR1 LGHDT, CDR2 YNNKEL (reference sequence). V was clipped by 1 base and J by 0 bases; unmatched bases: 12. CDR3 length equals 18 residues. CDR3 region: CASSQGAVTGGYSYEQYF. DNA of the CDR3: TGTGCCAGCAGCCAAGGAGCAGTAACGGGAGGTTACTCCTACGAGCAGTACTTC.

The chain is built from TRBV6-1 and TRBJ1-4; the D gene is possibly TRBD1 (5 bases). The CDR3 has 17 amino acids. Between the trimmed V and J ends, which lost 2 bases and 4 bases, there was a span of 17 bases. Germline loops: CDR1 MNHNS, CDR2 SASEGT. CDR3 amino acids: CASSEPGTELLNEKLFF. CDR3 sequence (DNA): TGTGCCAGCAGTGAACCCGGGACGGAGCTACTTAATGAAAAACTGTTTTTT.

This clonotype was recorded once. V usage is TRBV14 and J usage is TRBJ2-3, with 12 bases that match TRBD2. The germline V gene encodes CDR1 SGHDN and CDR2 FVKESK. Trimming cost V 2 bases and J 4 bases; bases outside gene matches: 7. The CDR3 covers 17 residues. The CDR3 region is CASSQPASGREADTQYF. In DNA, the CDR3 is TGTGCCAGCAGCCAACCCGCTAGCGGGAGGGAGGCAGATACGCAGTATTTT.

This clonotype has a handful of counts. The V gene is TRBV10-1, the J gene TRBJ2-7; D may be TRBD1 (5 bases). Germline V gene sequence: CDR1 WNHNN, CDR2 SYGVQD (reference sequence). The CDR3 contains 14 residues. V was pared by 9 bases and J by 2 bases, with 17 bases between. The CDR3, as DNA: TGCGCCAGGTGTCAGGGAATTCCGACCTACGAGCAGTACTTC. It encodes CARCQGIPTYEQYF.

This clonotype was picked up a small number of times. The V and J genes are TRBV10-1 and TRBJ1-1, with a tentative D call TRBD1 (5 bases). V lost 10 bases to trimming and J lost 6 bases, with 15 bases between them. CDR1 and CDR2 (germline): WNHNN, SYGVQD (reference sequence). The CDR3 loop spans 12 amino acids. In nucleotides, the CDR3 is TGCGCCACCCTACCAGGGAGGTCTGAAGCTTTCTTT. It encodes CATLPGRSEAFF.